Below, 18 T cell receptor beta chains from the same sample are listed, as sequenced in a study of shared clonotypes between healthy human individuals. Sequenced by immunoSEQ multiplex PCR; TCRdb stores in-frame clones only, minus some. The table shows approximately 1.5 million clones, with roughly 98.5% occurring only once. The sample consisted of naive CD4+ T cells sorted from blood. Sample subset: CD45RA+ positively selected. These receptors all stem from a man aged 25-45 years in good health.

V and J are TRBV7-2 and TRBJ2-3; TRBD2 agrees at 13 bases. Germline loops: CDR1 SGHTA, CDR2 FQGNSA. This CDR3 region has 18 residues. With V trimmed by 7 bases and J by 3 bases, 13 bases remained unmatched. The CDR3 region has the DNA TGTGCCAGCAACTTCCCCCCCGGGACTAGCGGGATGACAGATACGCAGTATTTT. Protein: CASNFPPGTSGMTDTQYF. Supplemented by reference TRBV7-2 and TRBJ2-3, the full variable domain reads GAGVSQSPSNKVTEKGKDVELRCDPISGHTALYWYRQSLGQGLEFLIYFQGNSAPDKSGLPSDRFSAERTGGSVSTLTIQRTQQEDSAVYLCASNFPPGTSGMTDTQYFGPGTRLTVL.

The V and J genes are TRBV5-1 and TRBJ1-3, with unresolved D. Trimming took 3 bases from V and 1 from J, leaving 5 bases between them. This CDR3 has 13 amino acids. CDR1 is SGHRS, CDR2 YFSETQ, per germline. CDR3: CASSSESGNTIYF. In nucleotides, the CDR3 is TGCGCCAGCAGCTCTGAATCTGGAAACACCATATATTTT.

The chain combines TRBV2 with TRBJ2-1; D not resolved. Germline assignment: CDR1 SNHLY and CDR2 FYNNEI. V lost 9 bases and J lost 1, with 7 bases in between. This CDR3 comprises 12 residues. In DNA form, the CDR3 reads TGTGCCAGGGGCCGATCCTACAATGAGCAGTTCTTC. This translates into CARGRSYNEQFF.

The genes are TRBV2 and TRBJ2-5, with D maybe TRBD2 (5 bases). Germline loops: CDR1 SNHLY, CDR2 FYNNEI. The CDR3 totals 13 residues. Trimming removed 6 bases from V and 5 bases from J, with 13 bases in between. CDR3 residues: CASSGMIKETQYF. The CDR3 DNA sequence: TGTGCCAGCAGCGGGATGATTAAGGAGACCCAGTACTTC.

This sequence joins TRBV2 and TRBJ2-7, with a tentative D call TRBD1 (6 bases). The CDR3 is made up of 15 amino acids. The V end lost 1 base, the J end lost 3 bases, and 13 bases lay between the germline ends. Germline V gene data show CDR1 as SNHLY and CDR2 as FYNNEI. The CDR3 sequence: CASSEGTEQFYEQYF. DNA for the CDR3: TGTGCCAGCAGTGAAGGGACAGAACAGTTCTACGAGCAGTACTTC. The variable domain in full, completed from reference TRBV2 and TRBJ2-7, reads EPEVTQTPSHQVTQMGQEVILRCVPISNHLYFYWYRQILGQKVEFLVSFYNNEISEKSEIFDDQFSVERPDGSNFTLKIRSTKLEDSAMYFCASSEGTEQFYEQYFGPGTRLTVT.

This chain uses TRBV19 with TRBJ2-7; D tentatively fits TRBD1 or TRBD2 (5 bases each). This CDR3 has 13 residues. Germline values: CDR1 LNHDA, CDR2 SQIVND (reference sequence). V was shortened by 6 bases and J by 4 bases, with 13 bases between the two germline ends. CDR3: CASRGTDRYEQYF. In DNA, the CDR3 is TGTGCCAGTAGAGGGACGGATCGGTACGAGCAGTACTTC.

V and J are TRBV7-8 and TRBJ1-1, with D maybe TRBD1 (6 bases). V lost 5 bases and J lost 5, with 12 bases in between. This CDR3 is built from 13 residues. Germline CDR1 and CDR2: SGHVS and FQNEAQ. The CDR3 bases are TGTGCCAGCAGCAAACAGGGCAGTACTGAAGCTTTCTTT. Translating it yields CASSKQGSTEAFF. Combining the CDR3 with reference TRBV7-8 and TRBJ1-1 gives the whole variable domain GAGVSQSPRYKVAKRGQDVALRCDPISGHVSLFWYQQALGQGPEFLTYFQNEAQLDKSGLPSDRFFAERPEGSVSTLKIQRTQQEDSAVYLCASSKQGSTEAFFGQGTRLTVV.

This clone showed up just once. The chain is built from TRBV29-1 and TRBJ1-3; no firm D call. V dropped 7 bases and J dropped 7 bases, with 11 bases sitting between them. Looked up from germline, CDR1 is SQVTM and CDR2 is ANQGSEA. The CDR3 runs to 11 residues. The CDR3 loop reads CSASGWNTIYF. The CDR3 DNA follows: TGCAGCGCCTCGGGCTGGAACACCATATATTTT.

The rearrangement links TRBV7-8 to TRBJ2-2; D not certain. Trimming shortened V by 3 bases and J by 7 bases, and 6 bases separated the two germline ends. The CDR3 runs to 12 residues. Looked up from germline, CDR1 is SGHVS and CDR2 is FQNEAQ. This CDR3 is CASSFLHGELFF. DNA for the CDR3: TGTGCCAGCAGCTTCCTCCACGGGGAGCTGTTTTTT.

The chain joins TRBV11-2 to TRBJ2-7; 7 nucleotides line up with TRBD1. The germline CDR1 and CDR2 sequences are SGHAT and FQNNGV. The CDR3 spans 16 residues. Losses at the gene ends were 2 bases for V and 4 bases for J; bases not matched to a gene: 11. The CDR3 spells CASSLWSPGGVYEQYF. DNA of the CDR3: TGTGCCAGCAGCTTATGGAGTCCAGGGGGTGTTTACGAGCAGTACTTC.

The V gene is TRBV29-1, the J gene TRBJ2-5; D might be TRBD1 (6 bases). V was trimmed by 4 bases and J by 5 bases, leaving 23 bases between them. The CDR3 length is 16 residues. Germline V gene lookup returns CDR1 SQVTM and CDR2 ANQGSEA. This chain's CDR3 is CSVAPRGQSFPETQYF. CDR3 nucleotides: TGCAGCGTTGCCCCCAGGGGCCAGTCCTTTCCCGAGACCCAGTACTTC.

The J gene is TRBJ2-5, the V gene TRBV7-2, with 10 bases identical to TRBD2. The trim removed 0 bases at V and 6 bases at J, leaving 13 bases unmatched. CDR3 length: 18 residues. CDR1 SGHTA and CDR2 FQGNSA come from the germline V gene. DNA of the CDR3: TGTGCCAGCAGCTTAGCGCATCGGCTAGCGGGAGAGGGGCAGACCCAGTACTTC. Amino acid sequence: CASSLAHRLAGEGQTQYF.

The table lists this clone with a count of one. This sequence joins TRBV15 and TRBJ1-1, with 8 bases lining up with TRBD1. The CDR3 spans 17 residues. With V trimmed by 3 bases and J by 1 base, 10 bases remained unmatched. From germline, CDR1 is LNHNV and CDR2 YYDKDF (reference sequence). CDR3 sequence reads: CATSSRQGWVPNTEAFF. The CDR3 region has the DNA TGTGCCACCAGCAGCAGACAGGGGTGGGTACCGAACACTGAAGCTTTCTTT.

The genes are TRBV7-2 and TRBJ2-7; 9 nucleotides agree with TRBD1. V dropped 3 bases and J dropped 5; count of bases not matched to a gene: 5. This CDR3 comprises 14 residues. Germline CDR1 SGHTA, CDR2 FQGNSA. The CDR3 nucleotides are TGTGCCAGCAGCTTTACAGGGGGCCGTAACGAGCAGTACTTC. Protein sequence: CASSFTGGRNEQYF.

As concerns this clone: It is unclear where the CDR3 begins or ends on the DNA, so no DNA is shown, and the CDR3 is as TCRdb lists it. The chain links TRBV2 to TRBJ2-1; TRBD2, the D gene given by the table, was not confirmed from the DNA. Both ends counted, the CDR3 spans 20 residues. Germline CDR1 and CDR2: SNHLY and FYNNEI. CDR3 in amino acids: CASSSSRASEIKTGYNEQFF.

This clone was seen just once. This chain connects TRBV9 to TRBJ1-1; weak D call: TRBD1 (5 bases). In germline, CDR1 is SGDLS, CDR2 YYNGEE. Trimming pared 2 bases from V and 4 bases from J, leaving 12 bases between. The CDR3 contains 14 residues. CDR3 nucleotides: TGTGCCAGCAGCGTGGACATTGGACGCACTGAAGCTTTCTTT. Translation gives CASSVDIGRTEAFF.

The V and J genes are TRBV6-5 and TRBJ1-2; D unresolved. Trimming cost V 6 bases and J 6 bases, with 11 bases left between them. The length of the CDR3 is 12 residues. Germline CDR1 MNHEY, CDR2 SVGAGI. The CDR3 here is CASRRLGDGYTF. In nucleotides, the CDR3 is TGTGCCAGCAGACGACTCGGAGATGGCTACACCTTC.

The CDR3 reads CASSFYRGNTEAFF. CDR3 nucleotide sequence: TGTGCCAGCAGTTTCTACAGGGGGAACACTGAAGCTTTCTTT. V and J are TRBV21-1 and TRBJ1-1; the table's D call TRBD1 went unverified against the DNA. TRBV21-1 is a recognized pseudogene. The CDR3 totals 14 residues.